The rows below give T cell receptor beta chains drawn from one sample of a study of blood T cell repertoires in COVID-19. Clones were read by immunoSEQ multiplex PCR, and TCRdb kept only the in-frame ones, dropping some. The sample has some 70,000 clones; 75% to 85% are singletons. Sequencing was carried out using peripheral blood. These receptors came from a woman in her sixties or seventies with acute or convalescent COVID-19. The CDR3 runs from the conserved cysteine through the conserved F or W. A D gene is named only where the DNA matches it firmly. Clone sizes are given selectively: once, few, many, or a class where the clone is expanded.

V gene	clone size	J gene	D gene	CDR3 protein	CDR3 DNA
TRBV6-1	NA	TRBJ2-3	NA	CASSEGQHHTDTQYF	TGTGCCAGCAGTGAGGGGCAACACCACACAGATACGCAGTATTTT
TRBV4-2	NA	TRBJ1-5	NA	CASSQDSYSNQPQHF	TGTGCCAGCAGCCAAGACAGTTATAGCAATCAGCCCCAGCATTTT
TRBV3-1/TRBV3-2	NA	TRBJ1-3	NA	CASSQSFVGNTIYF	TGTGCCAGCAGCCAATCCTTTGTCGGAAACACCATATATTTT
TRBV7-3	NA	TRBJ1-6	TRBD1	CARKHRGSYNSPLHF	TGTGCCAGGAAACACAGGGGATCCTATAATTCACCCCTCCACTTT
TRBV7-2	NA	TRBJ1-1	NA	CASSLNRMNTEAFF	TGTGCCAGCAGCTTAAACAGGATGAACACTGAAGCTTTCTTT
TRBV4-1	NA	TRBJ1-5	NA	CASSQTILRGPTPQHF	TGCGCCAGCAGCCAGACGATTTTAAGGGGTCCGACCCCCCAGCATTTT
TRBV18	NA	TRBJ2-7	TRBD1	CASSRTGVSEQYF	TGTGCCAGCTCACGGACAGGGGTCTCCGAGCAGTACTTC
TRBV28	few	TRBJ1-3	NA	CASTPPSGYRNTIYF	TGTGCCAGCACCCCCCCCTCAGGGTATAGAAACACCATATATTTT
TRBV7-7	NA	TRBJ2-1	NA	CASSLVPETVQFF	TGTGCCAGCAGCTTAGTACCGGAGACTGTGCAGTTCTTC
TRBV19	NA	TRBJ1-3	NA	CASSINGGNTIYF	TGTGCCAGTAGTATAAACGGGGGAAACACCATATATTTT
TRBV29-1	NA	TRBJ1-3	NA	CSAAHRGISGNTIYF	TGCAGCGCCGCCCATAGGGGCATCTCTGGAAACACCATATATTTT
TRBV2	once	TRBJ1-1	TRBD1	CASSEDDRGPMNTEAFF	TGTGCCAGCAGTGAAGATGACAGGGGGCCCATGAACACTGAAGCTTTCTTT
TRBV5-5	NA	TRBJ1-1	NA	CASSFTPGMNTEAFF	TGTGCCAGCAGCTTTACGCCGGGAATGAACACTGAAGCTTTCTTT
TRBV19	few	TRBJ1-6	TRBD1	CASSDRTGNSPLHF	TGTGCCAGTAGTGACAGGACAGGCAATTCACCCCTCCACTTT
TRBV11-2	few	TRBJ1-1	TRBD1	CASSVISQGQTGAFF	TGTGCCAGCAGCGTTATCTCTCAGGGACAGACAGGAGCTTTCTTT
TRBV7-3	NA	TRBJ1-1	NA	CASRRTGDPNTEAFF	TGTGCCAGCAGGCGTACGGGGGATCCGAACACTGAAGCTTTCTTT
TRBV9	NA	TRBJ1-1	TRBD1	CASSVDSQGASREAFF	TGTGCCAGCAGCGTAGACTCTCAGGGGGCATCGCGGGAAGCTTTCTTT
TRBV6-1	NA	TRBJ2-1	TRBD2	CASSEAQERGIF	TGTGCCAGCAGTGAAGCTCAGGAGCGGGGAATCTTC
TRBV5-1	once	TRBJ2-3	TRBD2	CASSLVLAGRTDTQYF	TGCGCCAGCAGCTTGGTTTTAGCGGGACGCACAGATACGCAGTATTTT
TRBV5-1	NA	TRBJ2-7	NA	CASSRQYSYEQYF	TGCGCCAGTTCGAGACAGTATTCCTACGAGCAGTACTTC
TRBV11-2	few	TRBJ1-2	TRBD1	CASSPSGGYGYTF	TGTGCCAGCAGCCCCTCAGGGGGCTATGGCTACACCTTC
TRBV12-3/TRBV12-4	medium-sized	TRBJ1-6	NA	CASSFARMAPLHF	TGTGCCAGCAGTTTCGCCAGAATGGCACCCCTCCACTTT
TRBV3-1/TRBV3-2	once	TRBJ1-1	NA	CASSQGIGGNTEAFF	TGTGCCAGCAGCCAAGGTATCGGAGGGAACACTGAAGCTTTCTTT
TRBV19	NA	TRBJ1-3	NA	CASSIRQGTGNTIYF	TGTGCCAGTAGTATAAGGCAGGGGACTGGAAACACCATATATTTT
TRBV28	NA	TRBJ1-4	NA	CASSFGEREKLFF	TGTGCCAGCAGTTTCGGGGAACGTGAAAAACTGTTTTTT
TRBV18	NA	TRBJ1-2	NA	CASSPVQNSNYGYTF	TGTGCCAGCTCACCTGTACAGAACTCCAACTATGGCTACACCTTC
TRBV18	NA	TRBJ1-3	NA	CASSPPRRDTIYF	TGTGCCAGCTCACCTCCGCGGCGGGACACCATATATTTT
TRBV11-2	NA	TRBJ2-7	NA	CASSSLYEQYF	TGTGCCAGCAGCTCACTTTACGAGCAGTACTTC
TRBV11-2	NA	TRBJ2-1	NA	CASSLVAGRNNEQFF	TGTGCCAGCAGCTTAGTCGCGGGACGTAACAATGAGCAGTTCTTC
TRBV5-1	NA	TRBJ1-4	TRBD1	CASRRQGNEKLFF	TGCGCCAGCAGACGACAGGGTAATGAAAAACTGTTTTTT
TRBV27	NA	TRBJ1-1	NA	CASSLGQTLNTEAFF	TGTGCCAGCAGTCTCGGACAGACATTGAACACTGAAGCTTTCTTT
TRBV18	once	TRBJ1-1	TRBD1	CASSPAGIQGSRTEAFF	TGTGCCAGCTCACCGGCTGGGATACAGGGGAGTCGGACTGAAGCTTTCTTT
TRBV11-3	NA	TRBJ2-7	TRBD1	CASTPGQGFHEQYF	TGTGCCAGCACCCCGGGACAGGGGTTCCACGAGCAGTACTTC
TRBV9	NA	TRBJ2-1	TRBD2	CASSYVTSGGYNEQFF	TGTGCCAGCAGCTACGTGACTAGCGGGGGTTACAATGAGCAGTTCTTC
TRBV24-1	NA	TRBJ2-7	TRBD2	CATSDPGWVPGGSYEQYF	TGTGCCACCAGTGACCCCGGGTGGGTGCCGGGGGGCTCCTACGAGCAGTACTTC
TRBV19	NA	TRBJ1-1	NA	CASSTWGGAEAFF	TGTGCCAGTAGTACATGGGGGGGGGCTGAAGCTTTCTTT
TRBV7-9	NA	TRBJ1-4	TRBD1	CASTPGRTGPPGKLFF	TGTGCCAGCACACCTGGCCGGACAGGGCCGCCTGGAAAACTGTTTTTT
TRBV5-1	few	TRBJ1-1	TRBD1	CASREGTGGEAFF	TGCGCCAGCAGGGAAGGGACAGGGGGTGAAGCTTTCTTT
TRBV16	few	TRBJ1-1	TRBD1	CASSHRRTGPTEAFF	TGTGCCAGCAGCCACCGACGGACAGGGCCCACTGAAGCTTTCTTT
TRBV5-1	few	TRBJ2-1	TRBD2	CASSATSGRRYEQFF	TGCGCCAGCAGCGCTACTAGCGGGAGAAGGTATGAGCAGTTCTTC
TRBV18	NA	TRBJ1-2	NA	CASSPEAVNYGYTF	TGTGCCAGCTCACCAGAGGCTGTTAACTATGGCTACACCTTC
TRBV18	NA	TRBJ1-2	NA	CASSPTRTVGYTF	TGTGCCAGCTCACCTACTCGGACAGTTGGCTACACCTTC